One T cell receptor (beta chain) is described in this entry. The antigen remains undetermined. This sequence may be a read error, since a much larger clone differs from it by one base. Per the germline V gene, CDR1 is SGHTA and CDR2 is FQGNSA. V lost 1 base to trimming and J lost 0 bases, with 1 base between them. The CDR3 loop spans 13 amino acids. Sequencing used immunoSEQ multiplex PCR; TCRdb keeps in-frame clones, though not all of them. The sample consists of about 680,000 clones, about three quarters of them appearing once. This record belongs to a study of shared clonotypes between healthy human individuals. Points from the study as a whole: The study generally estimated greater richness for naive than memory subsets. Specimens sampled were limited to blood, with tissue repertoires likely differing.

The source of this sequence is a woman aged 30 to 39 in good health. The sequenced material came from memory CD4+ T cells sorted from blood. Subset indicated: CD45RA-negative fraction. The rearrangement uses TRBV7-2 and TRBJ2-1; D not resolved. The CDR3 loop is CASSLDSYNEQFF. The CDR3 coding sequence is TGTGCCAGCAGCTTAGACTCCTACAATGAGCAGTTCTTC.